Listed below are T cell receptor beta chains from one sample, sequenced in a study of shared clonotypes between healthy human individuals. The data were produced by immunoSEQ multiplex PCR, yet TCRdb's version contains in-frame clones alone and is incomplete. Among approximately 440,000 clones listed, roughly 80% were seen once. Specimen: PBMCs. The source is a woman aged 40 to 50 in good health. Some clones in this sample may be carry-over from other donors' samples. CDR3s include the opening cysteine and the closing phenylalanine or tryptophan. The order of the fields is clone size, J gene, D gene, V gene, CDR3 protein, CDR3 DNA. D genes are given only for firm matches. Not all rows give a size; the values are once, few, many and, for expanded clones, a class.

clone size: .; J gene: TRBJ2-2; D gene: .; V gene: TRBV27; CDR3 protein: CASRGQQNTGELFF; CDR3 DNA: TGTGCCAGCAGGGGGCAGCAGAACACCGGGGAGCTGTTTTTT
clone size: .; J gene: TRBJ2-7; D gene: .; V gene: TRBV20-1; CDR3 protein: CSAGSNEQYF; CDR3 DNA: TGCAGTGCTGGAAGTAACGAGCAGTACTTC
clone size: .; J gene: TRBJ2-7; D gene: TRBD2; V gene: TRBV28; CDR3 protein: CASSLGRLAGSSYEQYF; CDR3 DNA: TGTGCCAGCAGTTTAGGTAGGCTAGCGGGAAGCTCCTACGAGCAGTACTTC
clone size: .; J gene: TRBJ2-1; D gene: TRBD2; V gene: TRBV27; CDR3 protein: CASRTTTGTSANEQFF; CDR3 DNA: TGTGCCAGCAGGACTACCACCGGGACTAGCGCCAATGAGCAGTTCTTC
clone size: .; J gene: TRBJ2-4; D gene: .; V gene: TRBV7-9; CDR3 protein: CASSPQGGEDVQYF; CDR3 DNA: TGTGCCAGCAGCCCTCAGGGGGGGGAGGACGTTCAGTACTTC
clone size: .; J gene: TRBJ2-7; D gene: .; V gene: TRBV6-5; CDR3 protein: CASSYGRGSFYEQYF; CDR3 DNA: TGTGCCAGCAGTTACGGCAGGGGTTCTTTCTACGAGCAGTACTTC
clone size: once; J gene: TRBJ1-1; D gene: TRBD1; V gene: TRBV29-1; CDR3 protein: CSVEDGAGGEAFF; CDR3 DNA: TGCAGCGTTGAAGATGGGGCAGGGGGTGAAGCTTTCTTT
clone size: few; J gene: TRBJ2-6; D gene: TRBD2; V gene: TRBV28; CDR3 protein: CASSQAGREGSGVNVLTF; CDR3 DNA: TGTGCCAGCAGCCAGGCAGGGAGGGAAGGATCTGGGGTCAACGTCCTGACTTTC
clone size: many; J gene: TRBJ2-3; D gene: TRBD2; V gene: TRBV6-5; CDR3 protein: CASSYSSGRAGTQYF; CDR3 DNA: TGTGCCAGCAGTTACTCCAGCGGGAGGGCCGGTACGCAGTATTTT
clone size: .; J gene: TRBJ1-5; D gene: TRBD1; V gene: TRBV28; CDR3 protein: CASSLRQGVWQPQHF; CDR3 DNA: TGTGCCAGCAGTTTAAGACAGGGGGTTTGGCAGCCCCAGCATTTT
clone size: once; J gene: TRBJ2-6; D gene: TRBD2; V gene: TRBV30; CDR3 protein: CAWSAGGTSSGANVLTF; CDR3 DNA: TGTGCCTGGAGTGCGGGGGGAACTTCCTCTGGGGCCAACGTCCTGACTTTC
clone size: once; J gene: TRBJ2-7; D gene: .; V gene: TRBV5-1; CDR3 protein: CAGSLGSPYEQYF; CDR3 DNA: TGCGCCGGCAGCTTGGGATCACCTTACGAGCAGTACTTC
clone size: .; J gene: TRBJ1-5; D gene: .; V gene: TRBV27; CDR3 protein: CASSLLGYSNQPQHF; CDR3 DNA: TGTGCCAGCAGTTTATTGGGTTATAGCAATCAGCCCCAGCATTTT
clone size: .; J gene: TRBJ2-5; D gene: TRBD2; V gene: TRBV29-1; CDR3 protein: CSAETSGSRETQYF; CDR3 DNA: TGCAGCGCCGAGACTAGCGGGAGTCGGGAGACCCAGTACTTC
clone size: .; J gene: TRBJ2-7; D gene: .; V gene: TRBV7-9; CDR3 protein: CASSTWGNPYEQYF; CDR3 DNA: TGTGCCAGCAGCACCTGGGGAAACCCCTACGAGCAGTACTTC
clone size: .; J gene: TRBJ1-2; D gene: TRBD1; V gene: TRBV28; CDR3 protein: CASSPSGGAGIDYGYTF; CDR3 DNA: TGTGCCAGCAGCCCCTCAGGGGGAGCGGGTATTGACTATGGCTACACCTTC
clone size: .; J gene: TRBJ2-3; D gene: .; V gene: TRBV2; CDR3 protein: CASRGSTDTQYF; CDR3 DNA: TGTGCCAGCAGGGGAAGCACAGATACGCAGTATTTT
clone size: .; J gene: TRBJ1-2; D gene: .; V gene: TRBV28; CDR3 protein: CASTNTGAYYGYTF; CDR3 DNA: TGTGCCAGCACCAATACTGGGGCATACTATGGCTACACCTTC
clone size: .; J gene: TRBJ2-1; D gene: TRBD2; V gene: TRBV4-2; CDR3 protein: CASSQVGTREGRYNEQFF; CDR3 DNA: TGTGCCAGCAGCCAAGTAGGAACGCGGGAGGGCCGCTACAATGAGCAGTTCTTC
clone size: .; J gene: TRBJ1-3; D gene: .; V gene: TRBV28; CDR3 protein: CASSPAIGGNTIYF; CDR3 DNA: TGTGCCAGCAGCCCCGCGATAGGTGGAAACACCATATATTTT
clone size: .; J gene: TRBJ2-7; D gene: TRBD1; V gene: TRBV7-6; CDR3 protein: CASSPGTGSYEQYF; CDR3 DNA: TGTGCCAGCAGCCCCGGGACAGGTTCCTACGAGCAGTACTTC
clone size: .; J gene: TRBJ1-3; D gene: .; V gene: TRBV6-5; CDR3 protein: CASHSSGNTIYF; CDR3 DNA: TGTGCCAGTCACTCCTCTGGGAACACCATATATTTT
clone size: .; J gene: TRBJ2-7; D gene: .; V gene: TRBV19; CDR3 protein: CASSIARGYEQYF; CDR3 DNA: TGTGCCAGTAGTATAGCTCGGGGTTACGAGCAGTACTTC
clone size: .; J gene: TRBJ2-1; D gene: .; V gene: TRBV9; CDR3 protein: CASSPRTGVNNEQFF; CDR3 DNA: TGTGCCAGCAGCCCCCGGACCGGGGTAAACAATGAGCAGTTCTTC